The clone carrying this T cell receptor (beta chain) was seen repeatedly, ten times or more. The antigen remains unidentified. The sample originates from a study of post-analysis software for immune sequencing data. Study-level results: There were four or five TRBV segments more frequent in patients than controls, and TRBV5-6, TRBV5-1 and TRBV20-1 were among them.

Included in the TCR beta cDNA libraries were unique molecular identifiers. TCRdb reprocessed the PCR reads with MiXCR, giving one entry per CDR3 protein. The sample lists hundreds of thousands of distinct CDR3 sequences, 44% occurring once. With 6 bases clipped from V and 2 bases from J, the junction kept 2 bases outside the gene matches. Germline values: CDR1 SGHTA, CDR2 FQGNSA. The CDR3 is 14 amino acids. The sequencing sample was made of blood. This chain uses TRBV7-2 with TRBJ2-7; 12 bases map to TRBD2. The receptor was isolated from a girl aged 10 to 17 with multiple sclerosis. The CDR3 reads CASSGLAGTYEQYF. The CDR3 DNA reads TGTGCCAGCAGTGGACTAGCGGGGACCTACGAGCAGTACTTC.